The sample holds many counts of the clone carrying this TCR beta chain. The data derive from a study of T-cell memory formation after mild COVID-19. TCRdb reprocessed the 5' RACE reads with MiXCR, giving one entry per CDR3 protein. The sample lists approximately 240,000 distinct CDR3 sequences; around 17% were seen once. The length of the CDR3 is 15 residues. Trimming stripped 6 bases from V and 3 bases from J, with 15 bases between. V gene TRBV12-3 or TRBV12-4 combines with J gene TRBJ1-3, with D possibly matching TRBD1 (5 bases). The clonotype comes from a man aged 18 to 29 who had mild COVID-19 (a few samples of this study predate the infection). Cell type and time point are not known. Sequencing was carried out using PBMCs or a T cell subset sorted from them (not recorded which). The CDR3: CASRIGTDLGNTIYF. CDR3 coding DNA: TGTGCCAGCAGGATCGGGACCGACCTTGGAAACACCATATATTTT.